This T cell receptor beta chain comes out of a study of cytomegalovirus exposure and HLA in healthy donors. Study-wide results and caveats: A later analysis showed that HLA-associated TCR beta chains had undergone more clonal expansion than equally common others.

In this sample, this clone turned up once. Its target is not known. Researchers ran the PCR with 60 Vbeta and 13 Jbeta primers. TCRdb's table, derived via immunoSEQ multiplex PCR, lists solely in-frame clones and lacks some. The sample has 100,000 to 150,000 clones, roughly 80% seen once. This CDR3 has 13 amino acids. The V segment lost 5 bases and the J segment 6 bases; nucleotides outside the gene matches: 0. Germline V gives CDR1 LNHDA, CDR2 SQIVND (reference sequence). The sequenced sample consisted of PBMCs. The clonotype comes from a female donor in good health and CMV-seronegative. This chain uses TRBV19 with TRBJ2-1; 11 nucleotides align to TRBD2. The DNA of the CDR3 is TGTGCCAGTAGTCTAGCGGGAGGCAATGAGCAGTTCTTC. Translation: CASSLAGGNEQFF.